These 31 T cell receptor beta chains were all obtained from the same sample, sequenced in a study of OX40 agonist ivuxolimab in advanced cancers. The method was immunoSEQ multiplex PCR; TCRdb's version includes in-frame clones alone and lacks a portion of them. The sample consists of under 85,000 clones, approximately 88% of them appearing once. The sample here was CD4+ or CD8+ T cells sorted from blood, taken in a trial of the OX40 agonist ivuxolimab. Receptor source: an adult with an advanced solid tumor such as melanoma, head and neck, liver or kidney cancer.

The chain joins TRBV18 to TRBJ2-3, with D possibly matching TRBD2 (6 bases). The CDR3 totals 13 residues. Germline values: CDR1 KGHSH, CDR2 LQKENI. Between the trimmed V and J ends, which lost 3 bases and 6 bases, there was a span of 10 bases. The CDR3 is CASSPNGGDTQYF. The CDR3 DNA follows: TGTGCCAGCTCACCGAACGGAGGGGATACGCAGTATTTT.

Only one count was recorded for this clone. The V gene is TRBV27, the J gene TRBJ2-5; D is possibly TRBD2 (5 bases). V lost 8 bases, J lost 5 bases, and 15 bases lay in between. CDR1 and CDR2 from the germline V gene are MNHEY and SMNVEV (reference sequence). The CDR3 contains 13 residues. The CDR3 is CASRRGFGETQYF. The CDR3 DNA reads as TGTGCCAGCCGACGGGGATTTGGGGAGACCCAGTACTTC.

The J gene is TRBJ1-1, the V gene TRBV5-3, with a possible D match to TRBD1 (5 bases). TRBV5-3 is filed as an ORF, its function uncertain. Trimming cost V 4 bases and J 0 bases, with 10 bases left between them. The CDR3 extends over 14 amino acids. CDR3 sequence (DNA): TGTGCCAGAAGCCCGGGACGGATGAACACTGAAGCTTTCTTT. Protein: CARSPGRMNTEAFF.

In the case of this clone: Other DNA sequences within the sample encode an identical CDR3. V usage is TRBV7-6 and J usage is TRBJ2-7; D might be TRBD2 (6 bases). Trimming pared 1 base from V and 2 bases from J, leaving 6 bases between. Germline assignment: CDR1 SGHVS and CDR2 FNYEAQ. The CDR3 loop spans 13 amino acids. In DNA form, the CDR3 reads TGTGCCAGCAGCTTAGGGAGGGCCTACGAGCAGTACTTC. As protein: CASSLGRAYEQYF.

The V gene is TRBV5-6, the J gene TRBJ1-1; D gene ambiguous. The CDR3 sequence is 15 residues long. Germline V gene lookup returns CDR1 SGHDT and CDR2 YYEEEE. V was cut by 2 bases and J by 2 bases, with 13 bases left in between. The CDR3 DNA reads as TGTGCCAGCAGCTTCCCCTCGGGAGCAAACACTGAAGCTTTCTTT. Its protein product is CASSFPSGANTEAFF.

As concerns this clone: The same CDR3 arises from other DNA sequences in this sample as well. V is TRBV2 and J is TRBJ2-3; TRBD1 aligns across 11 bases. The CDR3 is 19 residues long. V trimming: 3 bases; J trimming: 1 base; junction bases outside the gene matches: 12. Germline V lookup: CDR1 SNHLY, CDR2 FYNNEI. The CDR3 is CASSEAPTGTGGGTDTQYF. The CDR3 DNA is TGTGCCAGCAGTGAGGCCCCTACGGGGACAGGGGGGGGCACAGATACGCAGTATTTT.

The rearrangement uses TRBV2 and TRBJ2-3; unclear D gene. This CDR3 is 12 amino acids long. V was shortened by 7 bases and J by 2 bases, with 7 bases between the two germline ends. Per germline, CDR1 SNHLY and CDR2 FYNNEI. In DNA form, the CDR3 reads TGTGCCAGCACCCAGGACACAGATACGCAGTATTTT. Its translation: CASTQDTDTQYF.

The DNA for the CDR3 is TGTGCCAGTAGTATACCGACAGGCCATAACTATGGCTACACCTTC. Residues: CASSIPTGHNYGYTF. This chain links TRBV19 with TRBJ1-2, with D perhaps matching TRBD1 (6 bases). V lost 2 bases and J 1 base, leaving 11 bases between the germline ends. Germline CDR1 LNHDA, CDR2 SQIVND (reference sequence). This CDR3 is 15 amino acids long. Based on the CDR3 plus reference TRBV19 and TRBJ1-2, the full variable domain is DGGITQSPKYLFRKEGQNVTLSCEQNLNHDAMYWYRQDPGQGLRLIYYSQIVNDFQKGDIAEGYSVSREKKESFPLTVTSAQKNPTAFYLCASSIPTGHNYGYTFGSGTRLTVV.

The chain couples TRBV5-1 to TRBJ2-1; D not resolved. The V end lost 0 bases, the J end lost 2 bases, and 12 bases lay between the germline ends. CDR3 size: 16 residues. The germline CDR1 and CDR2 sequences are SGHRS and YFSETQ. The CDR3 sequence is CASSLVSAQTYNEQFF. The DNA of the CDR3 is TGCGCCAGCAGCTTGGTATCAGCACAGACCTACAATGAGCAGTTCTTC.

The chain uses TRBV29-1 and TRBJ2-5; 11 bases match TRBD2. Germline V gene data show CDR1 as SQVTM and CDR2 as ANQGSEA. The CDR3 runs 15 residues. V lost 6 bases and J lost 5; bases outside the gene matches: 11. The chain's CDR3 is CSVILAGGFTETQYF. CDR3 in DNA: TGCAGCGTGATCCTAGCGGGGGGATTTACGGAGACCCAGTACTTC. Full variable domain (rest looked up from reference TRBV29-1 and TRBJ2-5): SAVISQKPSRDICQRGTSLTIQCQVDSQVTMMFWYRQQPGQSLTLIATANQGSEATYESGFVIDKFPISRPNLTFSTLTVSNMSPEDSSIYLCSVILAGGFTETQYFGPGTRLLVL.

V and J are TRBV27 and TRBJ2-1; D is ambiguous. The CDR3 totals 12 residues. In germline, CDR1 is MNHEY, CDR2 SMNVEV (reference sequence). Trimming took 5 bases from V and 3 from J, leaving 5 bases between them. For the CDR3, the DNA is TGTGCCAGCAGTCCAAACTACAATGAGCAGTTCTTC. Its protein product is CASSPNYNEQFF.

V is TRBV20-1 and J is TRBJ2-2, with D unresolved. Germline values: CDR1 DFQATT, CDR2 SNEGSKA (reference sequence). Between the trimmed V and J ends, which lost 5 bases and 7 bases, there was a span of 8 bases. The CDR3 has 11 amino acids. The CDR3 loop reads CSASPYGELFF. The DNA for the CDR3 is TGCAGTGCTTCTCCCTACGGGGAGCTGTTTTTT.

The chain links TRBV27 to TRBJ2-7; D unresolved. Trimming removed 0 bases at V and 3 bases at J, with 9 bases between. The CDR3 sequence is 14 residues long. CDR1 is MNHEY, CDR2 SMNVEV, per germline (reference sequence). CDR3: CASSLSMGNYEQYF. In DNA, the CDR3 is TGTGCCAGCAGTTTATCAATGGGGAACTACGAGCAGTACTTC.

The count of this clone is one. V is TRBV5-1 and J is TRBJ2-1, with D tentatively TRBD1 (6 bases). Germline-derived CDR1 and CDR2 are SGHRS and YFSETQ. V dropped 0 bases and J dropped 9 bases, with 16 bases sitting between them. The CDR3 spans 15 residues. This CDR3 is CASSLGGPSQFEQFF. The DNA of the CDR3 is TGCGCCAGCAGCTTGGGGGGGCCATCCCAATTTGAGCAGTTCTTC.

This sequence joins TRBV20-1 and TRBJ1-2; 7 bases align to TRBD1. The germline V gene encodes CDR1 DFQATT and CDR2 SNEGSKA (reference sequence). The junction had 5 bases not matched to a gene; V was cut back by 6 bases and J by 7 bases. This CDR3 spans 11 amino acids. The CDR3 sequence is CSASRQGGYTF. CDR3 DNA: TGCAGTGCAAGCCGACAGGGTGGCTACACCTTC.

V gene TRBV5-1 combines with J gene TRBJ2-2; D may be TRBD2 (7 bases). CDR1 and CDR2 (germline): SGHRS, YFSETQ. This CDR3 spans 15 amino acids. V gave up 0 bases and J gave up 8 bases, with 14 bases separating them. This CDR3 reads CASSLDAGALGELFF. CDR3 nucleotides: TGCGCCAGCAGCTTGGATGCGGGGGCCCTGGGGGAGCTGTTTTTT.

This chain joins TRBV9 and TRBJ1-2; D is ambiguous. V lost 0 bases to trimming and J lost 7 bases, with 13 bases between them. Germline CDR1 reads SGDLS; CDR2 reads YYNGEE. The CDR3 is 14 amino acids. CDR3 bases: TGTGCCAGCAGCGTAGGAGGGTCAGCTCGTGGCTACACCTTC. Amino acids: CASSVGGSARGYTF. The full variable domain, with the rest looked up from reference TRBV9 and TRBJ1-2, is DSGVTQTPKHLITATGQRVTLRCSPRSGDLSVYWYQQSLDQGLQFLIQYYNGEERAKGNILERFSAQQFPDLHSELNLSSLELGDSALYFCASSVGGSARGYTFGSGTRLTVV.

The CDR3 DNA reads as TGTGCCACCAGCAGATTCTCTGAGGGATACACTGAAGCTTTCTTT. Translated: CATSRFSEGYTEAFF. The chain links TRBV15 to TRBJ1-1; unclear D gene. The germline CDR1 and CDR2 sequences are LNHNV and YYDKDF (reference sequence). The CDR3 covers 15 residues. Between the trimmed V and J ends, which lost 2 bases and 3 bases, there was a span of 13 bases.

The chain is built from TRBV7-2 and TRBJ2-6; D gene ambiguous. The CDR3 is made up of 15 amino acids. Trimming shortened V by 2 bases and J by 0 bases, and 5 bases separated the two germline ends. Germline V gene data show CDR1 as SGHTA and CDR2 as FQGNSA. This CDR3 is CASSLRTSGANVLTF. The CDR3 DNA is TGTGCCAGCAGCTTACGCACCTCTGGGGCCAACGTCCTGACTTTC.

CDR3 sequence: CASSLSGGELFF. For the CDR3, the DNA is TGCGCCAGCAGCTTGTCAGGTGGGGAGCTGTTTTTT. V usage is TRBV5-1 and J usage is TRBJ2-2; no clear D gene. The CDR3 has 12 amino acids. In germline, CDR1 is SGHRS, CDR2 YFSETQ. V lost 1 base and J lost 8, with 6 bases in between.

This chain connects TRBV9 to TRBJ2-3; 7 nucleotides align to TRBD2. The trim removed 1 base at V and 5 bases at J, leaving 10 bases unmatched. Germline CDR1 is SGDLS and CDR2 is YYNGEE. This CDR3 region has 16 residues. CDR3 residues: CASSVRSGALLDTQYF. DNA of the CDR3: TGTGCCAGCAGCGTACGGAGCGGGGCCCTTTTAGATACGCAGTATTTT.

J is TRBJ1-2 and V is TRBV6-1, with a weak D call TRBD1 (6 bases). Trimming took 0 bases from V and 8 from J, leaving 19 bases between them. The CDR3 is 16 residues long. Germline V gene sequence: CDR1 MNHNS, CDR2 SASEGT. This CDR3 reads CASSEALLGAPGGYTF. In DNA form, the CDR3 reads TGTGCCAGCAGTGAAGCGCTATTGGGGGCGCCTGGGGGCTACACCTTC.

The chain has TRBV18 and TRBJ1-5; D is possibly TRBD1 (5 bases). Trimming left V 4 bases short and J 9 bases short, with 16 bases between. The germline V gene has CDR1 KGHSH and CDR2 LQKENI. The CDR3 sequence is 14 residues long. As DNA, the CDR3 is TGTGCCAGCTCACTCCCCCCGGGGGGTCCGCCCCAGCATTTT. Amino acids: CASSLPPGGPPQHF.

The chain is built from TRBV18 and TRBJ2-7, with TRBD1 matching 7 bases. Trimming at V came to 6 bases and at J to 3 bases, leaving 17 bases not matched to a gene. The germline gives CDR1 KGHSH, CDR2 LQKENI. CDR3 length: 17 amino acids. This CDR3 reads CASSPRGPSTIHYEQYF. DNA for the CDR3: TGTGCCAGCTCCCCAAGGGGGCCAAGTACCATTCACTACGAGCAGTACTTC.

J is TRBJ2-7 and V is TRBV11-2, with D unclear. Trimming left V 0 bases short and J 2 bases short, with 8 bases between. Germline V gives CDR1 SGHAT, CDR2 FQNNGV. The CDR3 consists of 14 residues. CDR3 residues: CASSLEIPTYEQYF. CDR3 coding DNA: TGTGCCAGCAGCTTAGAGATCCCCACCTACGAGCAGTACTTC. Filled out from reference TRBV11-2 and TRBJ2-7, the complete variable domain reads EAGVAQSPRYKIIEKRQSVAFWCNPISGHATLYWYQQILGQGPKLLIQFQNNGVVDDSQLPKDRFSAERLKGVDSTLKIQPAKLEDSAVYLCASSLEIPTYEQYFGPGTRLTVT.

The chain recombines TRBV5-1 with TRBJ2-1, with 7 nucleotides matching TRBD1. The germline V gene encodes CDR1 SGHRS and CDR2 YFSETQ. V trimming: 0 bases; J trimming: 5 bases; junction bases outside the gene matches: 2. The length of the CDR3 is 14 residues. For the CDR3, the DNA is TGCGCCAGCAGCTTGGGGGACAGAAACAATGAGCAGTTCTTC. This sequence encodes CASSLGDRNNEQFF.

This clone was detected only a few times. This chain joins TRBV6-6 and TRBJ2-7; unclear D gene. V lost 5 bases, J lost 2 bases, and 7 bases lay in between. The germline V gene encodes CDR1 MNHNY and CDR2 SVGAGI (reference sequence). CDR3 length equals 12 residues. CDR3 amino acids: CASSAPAYEQYF. In nucleotides, the CDR3 is TGTGCCAGCAGTGCCCCCGCCTACGAGCAGTACTTC.

The chain couples TRBV10-1 to TRBJ1-1; 9 bases fit TRBD1. The CDR3 has 14 amino acids. The germline V gene encodes CDR1 WNHNN and CDR2 SYGVQD (reference sequence). J was trimmed by 0 bases and V by 4 bases; bases with no gene match: 0. The CDR3 is CASSGTGVNTEAFF. CDR3 bases: TGCGCCAGCAGTGGGACAGGGGTGAACACTGAAGCTTTCTTT.

The rearrangement joins TRBV5-5 to TRBJ1-1; D remains ambiguous. The CDR3 is made up of 13 amino acids. The ends were cut back, 3 bases at V and 1 base at J, with 7 bases in the middle. CDR1 is SGHKS, CDR2 YYEKEE, per germline (reference sequence). The CDR3 DNA is TGTGCCAGCAGCTGGGGTTCGAACACTGAAGCTTTCTTT. Its translation is CASSWGSNTEAFF.

Here the CDR3 DNA reads TGTGCCAGCAGCTGGGGGACAGCGAACACTGAAGCTTTCTTT. Translating it yields CASSWGTANTEAFF. This chain connects TRBV5-5 to TRBJ1-1, with 7 bases lining up with TRBD1. Unmatched junction bases numbered 3, after V lost 3 bases and J lost 1 base. The CDR3 is made up of 14 amino acids. Germline V CDR1 and CDR2: SGHKS, YYEKEE (reference sequence). Variable domain in full (rest from reference TRBV5-5 and TRBJ1-1): DAGVTQSPTHLIKTRGQQVTLRCSPISGHKSVSWYQQVLGQGPQFIFQYYEKEERGRGNFPDRFSARQFPNYSSELNVNALLLGDSALYLCASSWGTANTEAFFGQGTRLTVV.

This chain links TRBV5-1 with TRBJ2-7; 10 bases fit TRBD1. Trimming removed 0 bases from V and 6 bases from J; junction bases left unmatched: 6. Germline-derived CDR1 and CDR2 are SGHRS and YFSETQ. The CDR3 totals 15 residues. The CDR3, as DNA: TGCGCCAGCAGCTTGGTATTGACAGGGGGCTCCGAGCAGTACTTC. It translates to CASSLVLTGGSEQYF.